This TCR beta chain was sequenced for a study of response to subunit inactivated influenza vaccine listed by TCRdb under 2018. For the study in its entirety: Deep quantitative profiling of the T cell receptor repertoire was used in the study to follow responses to a trivalent subunit inactivated influenza vaccine.

The CDR3 has 15 amino acids, counting the end cysteine and phenylalanine. Just the 45-base CDR3 DNA is kept, in frame starting at base 1. The V end loses 4 bases and the J end loses 6 bases, and a stretch of 16 bases separates them. The germline V gene gives CDR1 as SGHDT and CDR2 as YYEEEE. Library preparation was by RT-PCR. The instrument was an Illumina HiSeq 2500. The public reads were reprocessed in TCRdb via fastp at Q25 and MiXCR, keeping in-frame beta chains. Rows are combined by CDR3 protein, so each entry shows the most common genes and DNA. The sample table contains 500,000 or so distinct CDR3 sequences; only one count was recorded for approximately 15% of them. 2.5% to 3.5% of the sample rests with the top ten. Broad study findings and their caveats: The authors suggested that each seasonal influenza vaccination may recruit only a limited number of new T cells.

This clonotype was seen many times. Its antigen is unknown. No clone much larger than this one lies a single base away; base qualities are absent. The chain uses TRBV5-6 and TRBJ2-2; TRBD2 might be the D gene, on 6 matching bases. This receptor was identified in a man between 50 and 70 years old who received an inactivated influenza vaccine. Donor details come from another sample of the same person, matched by shared clones. Sequences were derived from CD4+ T cells sorted from PBMCs, sampled 23 to 25 months after vaccination. Read as DNA, the sequence is TGTGCCAGCAGCACGGGACTGTTGAGTGCCGGGGAGCTGTTTTTT. This sequence encodes CASSTGLLSAGELFF. This CDR3, with the reference TRBV5-6 and TRBJ2-2 proteins standing in past its ends, gives the full variable domain DAGVTQSPTHLIKTRGQQVTLRCSPKSGHDTVSWYQQALGQGPQFIFQYYEEEERQRGNFPDRFSGHQFPNYSSELNVNALLLGDSALYLCASSTGLLSAGELFFGEGSRLTVL.